The clone carrying this T cell receptor beta chain was seen more than once but under ten times. What it recognizes is unknown. This record belongs to a study of T cells in Graves' hyperthyroidism and ophthalmopathy. Findings of the study overall: A model using 13 V-J features told ophthalmopathy apart from stable hyperthyroidism. In the blood, most expanded thyroid clonotypes above 0.001 appeared as well.

Per germline, CDR1 MGHRA and CDR2 YSYEKL. V was pared by 1 base and J by 7 bases, with 11 bases between. CDR3 size: 13 residues. Diagnostic assessment was based on clinical symptoms, serum thyroxine and TRAb, thyroid ultrasound and orbital computed tomography. What was amplified from RNA transcripts were TCR beta CDR3 regions. During a first-round RT-PCR of the TCR CDR3, the HTBI primer set was used. TCRdb re-called the multiplex PCR reads through MiXCR, storing one row per CDR3 protein. Here the sample spans approximately 600,000 distinct CDR3 sequences, around 21% being singletons. This clonotype was sampled from a man between 25 and 39 years old with Graves' ophthalmopathy. The chain combines TRBV4-1 with TRBJ2-7; D is ambiguous. Sequenced input: blood. CDR3 sequence reads: CASSQGSPGEQYF. CDR3 coding DNA: TGCGCCAGCAGCCAAGGGTCCCCTGGGGAGCAGTACTTC.